Included here is one TCR beta chain sequence, with context. What this receptor recognizes is not known. No quality values exist for individual bases; no much larger clone is one base distant. This specimen comes from a study of T-cell memory formation after mild COVID-19 (dated by TCRdb to 2020 to 2023). Some background on the complete study: TCR sequence clusters from the two donors were largely donor specific. In two donors, T-cell clones that expanded and contracted after mild COVID-19 were followed by sequencing TCRalpha and TCRbeta repertoires longitudinally. The cohort was made up of two young adult volunteers, one female and one male, who were previously healthy.

Taken from the germline V gene (reference sequence), the CDR1 and CDR2 loops are MNHNY and SVGAGI. The junction carries 19 bases between V and J, which are trimmed by 8 bases and 6 bases respectively. Spanning cysteine to phenylalanine, the CDR3 consists of 15 amino acids. CDR3 DNA is the only sequence kept; it has 45 bases, read in frame from the first base. The reads were generated on an Illumina NovaSeq 6000. TCRalpha and TCRbeta cDNA libraries were constructed by 5'RACE with constant-segment primers, with sample barcodes and unique molecular identifiers being introduced. Trizol reagent was used to extract RNA from every sample. Amplification of the libraries took two PCR steps, and the second step added a second sample barcode plus Illumina TruSeq adapters. Sequencing of the libraries was done on an Illumina NovaSeq, producing 2 x 150 bp paired-end reads. As for how the authors treated the data: The reads were demultiplexed and collapsed into UMI-guided consensus sequences using migec v1.2.7. Using mixcr v2.1.11, UMI consensuses were aligned to TRA and TRB V and J templates and then assembled into clonotypes. Clonotypes were classified as expanded or contracted when called significant by both edgeR and NoisET, with noise models trained on biological replicates. For edgeR calls, the thresholds were a false discovery rate-adjusted p below 0.01 and a log2 fold-change of 1. PCA with hierarchical clustering of max-normalized trajectories of the 1000 most abundant clonotypes was used as exploratory dynamics analysis. Each responding clone was given a CD4 or CD8 phenotype based on the CD4+ and CD8+ repertoires, which had been sequenced separately. Through fastp at Q25 and MiXCR, TCRdb rebuilt clones from the public reads, retaining in-frame beta chains. Under each unique CDR3 protein, matching rows form one entry showing the most common genes and DNA. These V and J calls are TCRdb output, not the study's own analysis. A total of about 610,000 distinct CDR3 sequences appear in this sample, 15% to 20% of them only once. Of the sample, approximately 8.1% is held by the ten largest clones.

Study-wide findings and limitations: Only a couple of mild cases were covered by the study, and larger cohorts that include severe cases with pre-infection samples were considered necessary. Clones that contracted from day 15 to 85 showed balanced CD4/CD8 phenotypes, whereas a second wave of clones that expanded from day 15 to 37 leaned towards CD4+. Contracting CD4+ clones appeared mostly in the CM and EM memory subsets, whereas CD8+ clones were enriched in EMRA. Whether the second-wave clones peaking on day 37 were SARS-CoV-2 specific was not confirmed. The detection of some responding clones in pre-infection memory suggests that pre-existing cross-reactive memory T cells joined the SARS-CoV-2 response.

PBMCs were isolated by Ficoll-Paque density gradient centrifugation. The sequence links TRBV6-6 to TRBJ1-4; the D gene assignment is ambiguous. The receptor's source is an adult woman who had mild COVID-19 (a few samples of this study predate the infection). The sample titles of this study are shuffled in the database, so cell type and time point are left out; the donor was told from shared clones. The sample taken for sequencing was PBMCs or a T cell subset sorted from them (not recorded which). The CDR3: CASYRFAGPYEKLFF. The sequenced DNA is TGTGCCAGCTATAGGTTTGCGGGTCCTTATGAAAAACTGTTTTTT.